This record covers a single TCR beta chain. Its antigen is unidentified. The germline V gene has CDR1 MGHDK and CDR2 SYGVNS. Trimming pared 6 bases from V and 2 bases from J, leaving 25 bases between. This CDR3 has 18 residues. Sequenced by immunoSEQ multiplex PCR; TCRdb stores in-frame clones only, minus some. Of 90,000 to 120,000 clones listed, around nine tenths are singletons. The data originate from a study of T cell responses to AZD1222 COVID-19 vaccine. The study, taken as a whole, reports: Spike-specific TCRs gained breadth and depth after people received two AZD1222 doses. Repertoires were sampled only after the peak T cell response. Seropositive AZD1222 recipients at baseline numbered only 5 or 6. Among vaccine-associated CD4 TCRs, coverage spanned spike, with dominance at 160-218 and 743-854.

This chain joins TRBV25-1 and TRBJ1-2; a weak D match, TRBD1 (5 bases). Source: peripheral blood, taken on day 0 of AZD1222 vaccination. This sequence was found in an adult in good health. CDR3 coding DNA: TGTGCCAGCAGGGGACCTACCTCCGTGGCAGGAGCAAACTATGGCTACACCTTC. Its translation: CASRGPTSVAGANYGYTF.